This entry lists 21 T cell receptor beta chains sequenced from one sample in a study of Graves' ophthalmopathy and Graves' hyperthyroidism. The authors amplified TCR beta CDR3 regions, and they did so from RNA transcripts for repertoire sequencing. The authors performed first-round RT-PCR with HTBI primers and then a second-round multiplex PCR. One entry per CDR3 protein results from TCRdb running MiXCR on the multiplex PCR reads. The repertoire holds about 740,000 distinct CDR3 sequences, with 40% as singletons. The sample taken for sequencing was peripheral blood. The receptors come from an adult man with Graves' ophthalmopathy.

The chain recombines TRBV25-1 with TRBJ1-5; D call uncertain. Looked up from germline, CDR1 is MGHDK and CDR2 is SYGVNS. V was shortened by 5 bases and J by 0 bases, with 11 bases between the two germline ends. CDR3 length: 15 amino acids. The CDR3 region has the DNA TGTGCCAGCAGTTACACTCGGGATAGCAATCAGCCCCAGCATTTT. The encoded protein is CASSYTRDSNQPQHF.

The chain uses TRBV2 and TRBJ1-5, with D unclear. Trimming left V 1 base short and J 0 bases short, with 10 bases between. The germline gives CDR1 SNHLY, CDR2 FYNNEI. The CDR3 spans 16 residues. The CDR3 DNA sequence: TGTGCCAGCAGTGAAGATATAGGATATAGCAATCAGCCCCAGCATTTT. The encoded protein is CASSEDIGYSNQPQHF.

This clonotype has a single count. The chain recombines TRBV10-2 with TRBJ2-1, with 11 bases lining up with TRBD1. Trimming removed 6 bases from V and 5 bases from J; junction bases left unmatched: 9. The germline gives CDR1 WSHSY, CDR2 SAAADI. The CDR3 is 16 residues long. CDR3 protein: CASRLRGQGGDNEQFF. CDR3 nucleotides: TGCGCCAGCAGACTTCGGGGACAGGGGGGGGACAATGAGCAGTTCTTC.

This clonotype appeared a few times. The rearrangement joins TRBV6-1 to TRBJ2-5, with a possible D match to TRBD2 (6 bases). V was clipped by 1 base and J by 5 bases, with 14 bases between them. This CDR3 has 15 amino acids. CDR1 MNHNS and CDR2 SASEGT come from the germline V gene. CDR3 nucleotides: TGTGCCAGCAGTGAAGTTGCGGGGAGTGGGGAGACCCAGTACTTC. Its translation is CASSEVAGSGETQYF.

This clonotype was picked up a small number of times. The chain couples TRBV20-1 to TRBJ2-7, with D uncertain. The CDR3 has 13 residues. Germline V gene data show CDR1 as DFQATT and CDR2 as SNEGSKA (reference sequence). V was clipped by 3 bases and J by 2 bases, with 11 bases between them. CDR3 nucleotides: TGCAGTGCTAGGCCCAGCTCCCCCTACGAGCAGTACTTC. It encodes CSARPSSPYEQYF.

The rearrangement uses TRBV11-1 and TRBJ2-1; TRBD1 might be the D (6 bases). CDR1 SGHAT and CDR2 FQDESV come from the germline V gene (reference sequence). CDR3 length: 16 residues. V gave up 3 bases and J gave up 4 bases, with 16 bases separating them. In DNA form, the CDR3 reads TGTGCCAGCAGCTTGAGGGATAGGGGGTCATACAATGAGCAGTTCTTC. Amino acid sequence: CASSLRDRGSYNEQFF. The complete variable domain, with remaining parts taken from reference TRBV11-1 and TRBJ2-1, reads EAEVAQSPRYKITEKSQAVAFWCDPISGHATLYWYRQILGQGPELLVQFQDESVVDDSQLPKDRFSAERLKGVDSTLKIQPAELGDSAMYLCASSLRDRGSYNEQFFGPGTRLTVL.

The J gene is TRBJ1-4, the V gene TRBV25-1, with 8 positions matching TRBD1. The V gene's germline CDR1 is MGHDK and CDR2 SYGVNS. This CDR3 spans 15 amino acids. With 6 bases clipped from V and 5 bases from J, the junction kept 8 bases outside the gene matches. The DNA of the CDR3 is TGTGCCAGCAGCGACAGGGGCCACGGCAATGAAAAACTGTTTTTT. It codes for CASSDRGHGNEKLFF.

This clonotype is a singleton in its sample. A junction end diverges from the germline sequence, so it may reflect a read error. J is TRBJ2-6 and V is TRBV19; D is perhaps TRBD1 or TRBD2 (5 bases each). CDR1 is LNHDA, CDR2 SQIVND, per germline (reference sequence). The CDR3 spans 16 residues. This CDR3 reads CASTKFGDAGANVLSF. As DNA, the CDR3 is TGTGCCAGTACCAAGTTTGGGGACGCTGGGGCCAACGTCCTGTCTTTC.

This clonotype turned up a few times. The CDR3 bases are TGTGCCAGCAAACCGACAGGGGGCGACTATGGCTACACCTTC. Translation: CASKPTGGDYGYTF. J is TRBJ1-2 and V is TRBV18, with 10 bases matching TRBD1. Germline loops: CDR1 KGHSH, CDR2 LQKENI. The CDR3 is made up of 14 amino acids. Unmatched junction bases numbered 6, after V lost 8 bases and J lost 3 bases.

The genes are TRBV29-1 and TRBJ2-7; D call uncertain. The V gene's germline CDR1 is SQVTM and CDR2 ANQGSEA. This CDR3 is 13 amino acids long. V lost 6 bases and J 1 base, leaving 13 bases between the germline ends. The CDR3: CSVTPDGSYEQYF. CDR3 in DNA: TGCAGCGTAACCCCGGACGGATCCTACGAGCAGTACTTC.

J is TRBJ2-7 and V is TRBV12-3 or TRBV12-4; 12 bases fit TRBD1. The CDR3 covers 16 residues. In DNA form, the CDR3 reads TGTGCTAGTGGTTTGGTCGTGGGACAGGGGGCCTTTGAGCAGTACTTC. Translation: CASGLVVGQGAFEQYF.

There are many counts of this clonotype. The chain uses TRBV29-1 and TRBJ2-7; D possibly corresponds to TRBD1 (5 bases). Trimming took 4 bases from V and 4 from J, leaving 14 bases between them. The CDR3 runs 13 residues. In germline, CDR1 is SQVTM, CDR2 ANQGSEA. CDR3 sequence (DNA): TGCAGCGTTGCCCAGGGTGTTGTTTACGAGCAGTACTTC. It is translated as CSVAQGVVYEQYF.

As concerns this clonotype: This may be a read error: a much more frequent sequence differs by one nucleotide. The chain has TRBV20-1 and TRBJ1-1; D remains ambiguous. This CDR3 has 14 residues. The germline gives CDR1 DFQATT, CDR2 SNEGSKA (reference sequence). V lost 1 base to trimming and J lost 4 bases, with 13 bases between them. The CDR3 coding sequence is TGCAGTGCTAGAGTTGCCGGGATAGGCACTGAAGCTTTCTTT. Its protein is CSARVAGIGTEAFF.

The rearrangement uses TRBV20-1 and TRBJ2-2; no clear D. The CDR3 totals 11 residues. V was pared by 0 bases and J by 5 bases, with 1 base between. The germline gives CDR1 DFQATT, CDR2 SNEGSKA (reference sequence). DNA for the CDR3: TGCAGTGCTAGAGAAACCGGGGAGCTGTTTTTT. Encoded protein: CSARETGELFF.

The chain recombines TRBV6-6 with TRBJ1-4; D might be TRBD1 (6 bases). The CDR3 consists of 13 residues. The V end lost 1 base, the J end lost 8 bases, and 8 bases lay between the germline ends. Germline V CDR1 and CDR2: MNHNY, SVGAGI (reference sequence). This chain's CDR3 is CASSYWGGEKLFF. CDR3 nucleotides: TGTGCCAGCAGTTACTGGGGGGGCGAAAAACTGTTTTTT.

A word on this clonotype: Just one base apart from a much larger clone, this may be a read error. The V call is TRBV2, the J call TRBJ2-7, with 16 bases matching TRBD2. Germline CDR1 reads SNHLY; CDR2 reads FYNNEI. The CDR3 length is 18 residues. The CDR3 coding sequence is TGTGCCATCAGTGTCTTGGGGACTAGCGGGAGGGTTATCCACGAGCAGCACTTC. Translated: CAISVLGTSGRVIHEQHF.

This sequence joins TRBV15 and TRBJ2-3, with D hard to call. CDR3 length: 15 residues. V was clipped by 0 bases and J by 4 bases, with 11 bases between them. Germline V gene data show CDR1 as LNHNV and CDR2 as YYDKDF (reference sequence). The CDR3 nucleotides read TGTGCCACCAGCAGAGATAGGCTTGGGGCAGATACGCAGTATTTT. Encoded protein: CATSRDRLGADTQYF.

In this sample, this clonotype turned up many times. V and J are TRBV29-1 and TRBJ1-2; D is unclear. V was clipped by 7 bases and J by 3 bases, with 24 bases between them. Per the germline V gene, CDR1 is SQVTM and CDR2 is ANQGSEA. The CDR3 covers 16 residues. The CDR3 nucleotides read TGCAGCGGGCTCTCGGCAGCGCGCCCCCTCGACTATGGCTACACCTTC. Translated, it gives CSGLSAARPLDYGYTF.

The gene calls are TRBV7-2 and TRBJ1-4; TRBD1 is a possible D gene (5 bases). V lost 8 bases and J lost 1, with 14 bases in between. The CDR3 runs to 15 residues. Germline V lookup: CDR1 SGHTA, CDR2 FQGNSA. The CDR3: CASGSTGITNEKLFF. The DNA for the CDR3 is TGTGCCAGCGGCTCTACAGGCATAACTAATGAAAAACTGTTTTTT.

This clonotype was seen at least ten times. The chain carries TRBV29-1 and TRBJ1-1, with 9 bases that match TRBD1. Germline values: CDR1 SQVTM, CDR2 ANQGSEA. The V segment lost 0 bases and the J segment 4 bases; nucleotides outside the gene matches: 9. The CDR3 runs to 16 residues. CDR3 bases: TGCAGCGTTGAAGACTCAGGACAGGGGTTTAGCACTGAAGCTTTCTTT. Translating gives CSVEDSGQGFSTEAFF.

V is TRBV11-2 and J is TRBJ2-6, with D perhaps being TRBD1 or TRBD2 (5 bases each). Germline V gene data show CDR1 as SGHAT and CDR2 as FQNNGV. The CDR3 is 17 amino acids. The V gene lost 3 bases and the J gene lost 1 base, with 13 bases spanning the gap. CDR3 nucleotides: TGTGCCAGCAGCTTGTGGGGGAGCCCGTCTGGGGCCAACGTCCTGACTTTC. Amino acid sequence: CASSLWGSPSGANVLTF.